Below are 8 T cell receptor beta chains sequenced from a single sample in a study of blood T cell repertoires in COVID-19. The data were produced by immunoSEQ multiplex PCR, yet TCRdb's version contains in-frame clones alone and is incomplete. The sample holds tens of thousands of clones; around 80% are singletons and the top ten take roughly 3%. Specimen: peripheral blood. The receptors were gathered from a man aged 45-65 years with acute or convalescent COVID-19.

The V call is TRBV7-3, the J call TRBJ1-2; D not resolved. Between the trimmed V and J ends, which lost 1 base and 0 bases, there was a span of 12 bases. CDR3 length: 16 amino acids. The germline CDR1 and CDR2 sequences are SGHTA and FQGTGA. For the CDR3, the DNA is TGTGCCAGCAGCTTAATAGGAGGGCGGACTAACTATGGCTACACCTTC. Protein product: CASSLIGGRTNYGYTF.

The rearrangement links TRBV5-1 to TRBJ1-3, with 7 bases aligning to TRBD1. With V trimmed by 2 bases and J by 4 bases, 6 bases remained unmatched. Germline V gene lookup returns CDR1 SGHRS and CDR2 YFSETQ. CDR3 length: 15 amino acids. DNA of the CDR3: TGCGCCAGCAGCTTACAGGGGCATGAAGGAAACACCATATATTTT. Its protein is CASSLQGHEGNTIYF.

The rearrangement joins TRBV13 to TRBJ2-3; 8 bases are a match to TRBD2. Germline loops: CDR1 PRHDT, CDR2 FYEKMQ (reference sequence). CDR3 size: 16 residues. The ends lost 6 bases at V and 3 bases at J; junction bases unmatched: 11. CDR3 protein: CASSSMTSVRTDTQYF. The CDR3 DNA follows: TGTGCCAGCAGTTCGATGACTAGCGTACGGACAGATACGCAGTATTTT.

The chain combines TRBV18 with TRBJ1-4; no clear D. The CDR3 is 16 amino acids. The V and J ends lost 2 bases and 10 bases respectively, with 20 bases between them. Germline V gene sequence: CDR1 KGHSH, CDR2 LQKENI. The CDR3 here is CASSPGASQEGGKLFF. CDR3 bases: TGTGCCAGCTCACCAGGTGCGAGTCAGGAGGGCGGAAAACTGTTTTTT.

The CDR3 sequence: CSASSGLAGGDTQYF. CDR3 coding DNA: TGCAGTGCTAGTTCCGGGCTAGCGGGGGGAGATACGCAGTATTTT. V and J are TRBV20-1 and TRBJ2-3, with TRBD2 matching 11 bases. The V and J ends lost 3 bases and 5 bases, in that order; junction bases with no gene match: 7. The length of the CDR3 is 15 residues. Germline V gives CDR1 DFQATT, CDR2 SNEGSKA (reference sequence).

J is TRBJ2-1 and V is TRBV5-1; 15 nucleotides agree with TRBD2. CDR1 is SGHRS and CDR2 is YFSETQ in the germline V gene. This CDR3 has 21 amino acids. V dropped 0 bases and J dropped 0; count of bases not matched to a gene: 10. CDR3 coding DNA: TGCGCCAGCAGCTTGGCGACAGGGACTAGCGGGGGGCCGAGCTCCTACAATGAGCAGTTCTTC. Its protein product is CASSLATGTSGGPSSYNEQFF.

The J gene is TRBJ2-2, the V gene TRBV18, with a tentative D call TRBD1 (5 bases). The V and J ends lost 4 bases and 7 bases respectively, with 19 bases between them. Germline CDR1 is KGHSH and CDR2 is LQKENI. The CDR3 sequence is 16 residues long. CDR3 in amino acids: CASSRLQDSNLGELFF. In nucleotides, the CDR3 is TGTGCCAGCTCACGTCTACAGGATTCTAATCTCGGGGAGCTGTTTTTT.

The CDR3 bases are TGTGCCAGCAGCTTGACCCGGCAGGCCTACTATGGCTACACCTTC. This translates into CASSLTRQAYYGYTF. V is TRBV5-6 and J is TRBJ1-2; no reliable D call. Looked up from germline, CDR1 is SGHDT and CDR2 is YYEEEE. The CDR3 is 15 amino acids. With 1 base removed from V and 3 bases from J, the gap between germline ends came to 13 bases.